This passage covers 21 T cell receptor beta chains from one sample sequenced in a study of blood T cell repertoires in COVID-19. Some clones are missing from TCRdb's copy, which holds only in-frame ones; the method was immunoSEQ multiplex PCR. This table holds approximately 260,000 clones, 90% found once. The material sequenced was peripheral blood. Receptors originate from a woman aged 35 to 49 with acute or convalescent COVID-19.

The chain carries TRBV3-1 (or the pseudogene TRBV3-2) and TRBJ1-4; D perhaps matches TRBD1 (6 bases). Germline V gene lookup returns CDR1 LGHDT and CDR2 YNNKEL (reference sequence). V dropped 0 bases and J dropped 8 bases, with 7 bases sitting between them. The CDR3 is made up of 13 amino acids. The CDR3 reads CASSQEGTEKLFF. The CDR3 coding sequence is TGTGCCAGCAGCCAAGAGGGGACAGAAAAACTGTTTTTT.

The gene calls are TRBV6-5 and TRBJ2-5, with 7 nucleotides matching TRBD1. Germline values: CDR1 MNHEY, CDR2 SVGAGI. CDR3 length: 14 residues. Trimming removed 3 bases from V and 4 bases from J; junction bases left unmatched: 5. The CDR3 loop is CASSYSWTGETQYF. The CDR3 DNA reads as TGTGCCAGCAGTTATTCCTGGACAGGAGAGACCCAGTACTTC.

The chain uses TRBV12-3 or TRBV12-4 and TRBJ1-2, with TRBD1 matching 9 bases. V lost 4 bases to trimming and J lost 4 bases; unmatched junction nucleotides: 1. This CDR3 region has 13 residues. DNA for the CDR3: TGTGCCAGCAGTTCGACAGGGGGCTATGGCTACACCTTC. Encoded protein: CASSSTGGYGYTF.

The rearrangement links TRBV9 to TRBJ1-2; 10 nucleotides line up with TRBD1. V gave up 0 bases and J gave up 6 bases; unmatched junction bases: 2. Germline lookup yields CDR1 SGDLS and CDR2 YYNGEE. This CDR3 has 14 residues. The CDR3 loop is CASSVGQGAHGYTF. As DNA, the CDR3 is TGTGCCAGCAGCGTAGGACAGGGGGCGCATGGCTACACCTTC.

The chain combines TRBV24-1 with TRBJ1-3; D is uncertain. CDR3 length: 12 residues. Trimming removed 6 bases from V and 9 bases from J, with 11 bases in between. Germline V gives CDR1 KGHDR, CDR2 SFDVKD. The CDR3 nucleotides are TGTGCCACCAGTAATGGCGGTGGCACCATATATTTT. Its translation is CATSNGGGTIYF.

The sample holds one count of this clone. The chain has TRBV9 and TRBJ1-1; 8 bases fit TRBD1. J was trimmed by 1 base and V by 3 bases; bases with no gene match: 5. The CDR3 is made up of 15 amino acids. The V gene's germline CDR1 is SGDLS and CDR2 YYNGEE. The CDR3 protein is CASSGGQDGNTEAFF. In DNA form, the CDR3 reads TGTGCCAGCAGCGGGGGACAGGACGGGAACACTGAAGCTTTCTTT.

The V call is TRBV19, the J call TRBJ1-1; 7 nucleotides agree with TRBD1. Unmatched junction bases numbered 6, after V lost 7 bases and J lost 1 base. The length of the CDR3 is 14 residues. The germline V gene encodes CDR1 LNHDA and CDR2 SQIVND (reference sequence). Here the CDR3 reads CASTPGQTNTEAFF. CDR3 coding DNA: TGTGCCAGTACCCCGGGACAGACGAACACTGAAGCTTTCTTT.

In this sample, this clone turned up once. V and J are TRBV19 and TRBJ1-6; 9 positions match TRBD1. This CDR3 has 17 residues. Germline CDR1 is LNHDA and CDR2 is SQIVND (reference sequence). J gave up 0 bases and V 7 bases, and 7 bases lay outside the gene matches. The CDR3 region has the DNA TGTGCCAGTACCCCCGGGACAGGGAGCTCCTATAATTCACCCCTCCACTTT. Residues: CASTPGTGSSYNSPLHF. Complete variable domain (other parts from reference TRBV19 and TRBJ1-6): DGGITQSPKYLFRKEGQNVTLSCEQNLNHDAMYWYRQDPGQGLRLIYYSQIVNDFQKGDIAEGYSVSREKKESFPLTVTSAQKNPTAFYLCASTPGTGSSYNSPLHFGNGTRLTVT.

The CDR3 sequence is CASSGEPQGAAQYF. DNA of the CDR3: TGCGCCAGCAGCGGCGAGCCCCAGGGGGCAGCCCAGTACTTC. This rearrangement joins TRBV5-1 to TRBJ2-5; 8 bases align to TRBD1. The CDR3 length is 14 residues. Germline CDR1 is SGHRS and CDR2 is YFSETQ. J lost 9 bases, V lost 4 bases, and 11 bases had no gene match.

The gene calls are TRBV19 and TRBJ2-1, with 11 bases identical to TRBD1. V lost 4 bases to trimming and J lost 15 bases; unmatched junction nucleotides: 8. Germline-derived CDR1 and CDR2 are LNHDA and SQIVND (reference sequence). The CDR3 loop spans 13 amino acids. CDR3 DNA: TGTGCCAGTAGTACCTGGGACAGGGGGGATCCGTTCTTC. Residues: CASSTWDRGDPFF.

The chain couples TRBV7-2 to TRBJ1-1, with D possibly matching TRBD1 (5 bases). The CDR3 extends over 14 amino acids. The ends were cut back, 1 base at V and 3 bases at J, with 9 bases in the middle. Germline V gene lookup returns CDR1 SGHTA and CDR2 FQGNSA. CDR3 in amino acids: CASSLGQGYTEAFF. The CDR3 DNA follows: TGTGCCAGCAGCTTAGGGCAGGGATACACTGAAGCTTTCTTT. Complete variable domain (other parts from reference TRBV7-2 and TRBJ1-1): GAGVSQSPSNKVTEKGKDVELRCDPISGHTALYWYRQSLGQGLEFLIYFQGNSAPDKSGLPSDRFSAERTGGSVSTLTIQRTQQEDSAVYLCASSLGQGYTEAFFGQGTRLTVV.

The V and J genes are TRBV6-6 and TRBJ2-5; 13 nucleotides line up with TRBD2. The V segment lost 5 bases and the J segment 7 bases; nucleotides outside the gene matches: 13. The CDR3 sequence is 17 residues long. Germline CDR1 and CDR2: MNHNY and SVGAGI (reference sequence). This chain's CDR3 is CASSRTSGGDIMRTQYF. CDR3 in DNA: TGTGCCAGCAGTCGGACTAGCGGGGGAGACATCATGAGGACCCAGTACTTC.

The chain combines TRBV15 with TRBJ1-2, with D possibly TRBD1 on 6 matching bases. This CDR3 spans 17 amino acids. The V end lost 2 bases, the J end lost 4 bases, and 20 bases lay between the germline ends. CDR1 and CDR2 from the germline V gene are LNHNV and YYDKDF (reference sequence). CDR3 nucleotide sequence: TGTGCCACCAGCAGAAGGGGGGGTCTTTCGGTAGCCTATGGCTACACCTTC. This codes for CATSRRGGLSVAYGYTF.

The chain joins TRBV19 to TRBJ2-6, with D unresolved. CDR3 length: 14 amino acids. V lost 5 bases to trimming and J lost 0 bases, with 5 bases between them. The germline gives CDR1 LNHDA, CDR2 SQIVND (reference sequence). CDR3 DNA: TGTGCCAGTAGTCACAGCTCTGGGGCCAACGTCCTGACTTTC. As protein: CASSHSSGANVLTF. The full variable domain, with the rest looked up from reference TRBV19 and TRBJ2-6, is DGGITQSPKYLFRKEGQNVTLSCEQNLNHDAMYWYRQDPGQGLRLIYYSQIVNDFQKGDIAEGYSVSREKKESFPLTVTSAQKNPTAFYLCASSHSSGANVLTFGAGSRLTVL.

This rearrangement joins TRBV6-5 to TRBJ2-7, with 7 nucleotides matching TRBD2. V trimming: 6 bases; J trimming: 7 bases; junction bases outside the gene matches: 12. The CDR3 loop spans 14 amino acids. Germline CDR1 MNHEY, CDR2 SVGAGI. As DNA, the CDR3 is TGTGCCAGCAGGGGGGGGAGGGGTCCTTGGGAGCAGTACGTC. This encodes CASRGGRGPWEQYV.

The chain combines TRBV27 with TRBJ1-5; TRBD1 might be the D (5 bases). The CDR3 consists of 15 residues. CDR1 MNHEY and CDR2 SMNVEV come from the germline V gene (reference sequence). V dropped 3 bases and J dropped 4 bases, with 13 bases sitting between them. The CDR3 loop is CASSFGGFGNQPQHF. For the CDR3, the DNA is TGTGCCAGCAGTTTCGGGGGGTTTGGTAATCAGCCCCAGCATTTT.

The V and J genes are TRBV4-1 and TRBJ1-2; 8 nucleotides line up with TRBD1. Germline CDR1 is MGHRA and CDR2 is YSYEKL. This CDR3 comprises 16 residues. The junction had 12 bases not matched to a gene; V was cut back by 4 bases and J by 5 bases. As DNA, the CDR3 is TGCGCCAGCAGCCCCCCTCGGACAGGGCTGGGGTATGGCTACACCTTC. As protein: CASSPPRTGLGYGYTF.

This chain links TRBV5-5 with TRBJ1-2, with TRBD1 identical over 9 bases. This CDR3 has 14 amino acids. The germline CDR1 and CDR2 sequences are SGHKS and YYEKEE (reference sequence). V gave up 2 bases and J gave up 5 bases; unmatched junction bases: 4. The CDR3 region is CASSFPGQGYGYTF. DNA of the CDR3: TGTGCCAGCAGCTTCCCGGGACAGGGATATGGCTACACCTTC.

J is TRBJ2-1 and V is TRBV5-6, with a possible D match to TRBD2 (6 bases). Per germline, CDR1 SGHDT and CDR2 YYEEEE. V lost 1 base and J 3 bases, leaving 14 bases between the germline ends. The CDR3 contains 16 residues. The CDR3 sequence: CASSLSREKGYNEQFF. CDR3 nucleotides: TGTGCCAGCAGCTTGTCACGGGAGAAAGGCTACAATGAGCAGTTCTTC. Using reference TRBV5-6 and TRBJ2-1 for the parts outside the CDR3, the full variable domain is DAGVTQSPTHLIKTRGQQVTLRCSPKSGHDTVSWYQQALGQGPQFIFQYYEEEERQRGNFPDRFSGHQFPNYSSELNVNALLLGDSALYLCASSLSREKGYNEQFFGPGTRLTVL.

The chain's CDR3 is CASSAFGNTEAFF. CDR3 DNA: TGTGCCAGCAGCGCGTTCGGGAACACTGAAGCTTTCTTT. The rearrangement joins TRBV9 to TRBJ1-1; D gene uncertain. The germline V gene has CDR1 SGDLS and CDR2 YYNGEE. The CDR3 contains 13 residues. The ends were cut back, 3 bases at V and 1 base at J, with 7 bases in the middle.

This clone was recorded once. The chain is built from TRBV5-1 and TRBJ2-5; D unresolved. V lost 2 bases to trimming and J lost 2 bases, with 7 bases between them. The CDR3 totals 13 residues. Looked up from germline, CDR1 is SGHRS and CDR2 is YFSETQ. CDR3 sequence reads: CASSFGLQETQYF. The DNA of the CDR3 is TGCGCCAGCAGCTTTGGCTTACAAGAGACCCAGTACTTC.